The text below deals with one T cell receptor beta chain. This sample stems from a study of blood T cell repertoires in COVID-19. Study information: COVID-19 samples, acute and convalescent, were from the United States, Italy and Spain. Sources were T cells, B-cell-depleted T cells, or PBMCs; the material itself was cDNA or gDNA.

As processed by the authors: Counts of nucleated cells, estimated from reference gene primer amplification, were obtained. The assay was immunoSEQ multiplex PCR, and TCRdb's table has in-frame clones only and misses some. The DNA was the basis for D and trimming; V, J and clone size are from that table. The data contain around 130,000 clones, 82% of them singletons. The V end lost 5 bases, the J end lost 3 bases, and 20 bases lay between the germline ends. Germline lookup yields CDR1 MNHNY and CDR2 SVGAGI (reference sequence). The CDR3 spans 17 residues. The chain recombines TRBV6-6 with TRBJ1-5; D possibly corresponds to TRBD1 (5 bases). Input material: peripheral blood. This TCR derives from a woman aged 80 or over with acute or convalescent COVID-19. CDR3 sequence: CASSLLIGDYHNQPQHF. The CDR3 coding sequence is TGTGCCAGCAGTCTCCTCATCGGGGACTATCACAATCAGCCCCAGCATTTT.